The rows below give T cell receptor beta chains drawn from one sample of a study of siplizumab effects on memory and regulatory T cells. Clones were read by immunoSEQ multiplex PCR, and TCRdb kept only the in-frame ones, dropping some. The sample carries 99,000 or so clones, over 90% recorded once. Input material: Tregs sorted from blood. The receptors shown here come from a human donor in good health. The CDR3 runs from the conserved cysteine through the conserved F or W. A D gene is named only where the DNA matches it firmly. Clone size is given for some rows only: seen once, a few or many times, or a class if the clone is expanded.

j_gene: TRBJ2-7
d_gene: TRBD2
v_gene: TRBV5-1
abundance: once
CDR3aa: CASSPEGLAGLDF
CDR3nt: TGCGCCAGCAGCCCGGAGGGACTAGCGGGGCTAGACTTC

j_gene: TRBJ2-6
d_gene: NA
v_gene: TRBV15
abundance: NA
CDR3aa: CATSRDISWGPRSGANVLTF
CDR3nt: TGTGCCACCAGCAGAGATATCTCTTGGGGACCACGGTCTGGGGCCAACGTCCTGACTTTC

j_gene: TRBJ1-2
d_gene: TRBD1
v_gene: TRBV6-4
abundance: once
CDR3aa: CASRPTGGRGYTF
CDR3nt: TGTGCCAGCAGGCCTACAGGGGGCCGGGGCTACACCTTC

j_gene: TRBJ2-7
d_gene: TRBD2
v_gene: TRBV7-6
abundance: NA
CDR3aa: CASSLASGGSTYEQYF
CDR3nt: TGTGCCAGCAGCTTAGCCAGCGGGGGGTCTACCTACGAGCAGTACTTC

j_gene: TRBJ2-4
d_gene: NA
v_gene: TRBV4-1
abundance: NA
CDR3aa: CASSQDRGARRVGSDIQYF
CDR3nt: TGCGCCAGCAGCCAAGATCGGGGGGCGCGAAGAGTGGGTTCGGACATTCAGTACTTC

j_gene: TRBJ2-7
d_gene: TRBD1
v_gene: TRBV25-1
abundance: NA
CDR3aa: CASSQQGAGSYEQYF
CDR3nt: TGTGCCAGCAGTCAACAGGGGGCCGGTTCCTACGAGCAGTACTTC

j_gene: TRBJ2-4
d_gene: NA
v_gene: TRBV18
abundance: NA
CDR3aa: CASSSKGDIQYF
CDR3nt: TGTGCCAGCTCATCTAAGGGGGACATTCAGTACTTC

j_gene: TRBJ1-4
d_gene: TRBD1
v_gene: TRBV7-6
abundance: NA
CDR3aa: CASSRRTGTTNEKLFF
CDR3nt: TGTGCCAGCAGCCGTCGGACAGGGACAACTAATGAAAAACTGTTTTTT

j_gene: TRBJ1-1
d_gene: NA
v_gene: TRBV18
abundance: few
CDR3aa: CASSPQGTGTEAFF
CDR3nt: TGTGCCAGCTCACCACAGGGGACGGGCACTGAAGCTTTCTTT

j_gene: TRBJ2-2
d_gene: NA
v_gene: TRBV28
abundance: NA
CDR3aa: CASRKGSSNTGELFF
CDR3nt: TGTGCCAGCAGGAAAGGGTCATCGAACACCGGGGAGCTGTTTTTT

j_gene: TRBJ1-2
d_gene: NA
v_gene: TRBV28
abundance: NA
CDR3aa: CASSPDTVTGYTF
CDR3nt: TGTGCCAGCAGTCCGGATACCGTAACGGGCTACACCTTC

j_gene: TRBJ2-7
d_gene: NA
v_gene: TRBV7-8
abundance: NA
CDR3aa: CASSLGGPAYEQYF
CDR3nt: TGTGCCAGCAGCTTAGGGGGCCCAGCCTACGAGCAGTACTTC

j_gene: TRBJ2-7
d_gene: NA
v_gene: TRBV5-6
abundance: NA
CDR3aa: CASSPLGRPYEQYF
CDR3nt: TGTGCCAGCAGCCCCCTAGGTCGGCCCTACGAGCAGTACTTC

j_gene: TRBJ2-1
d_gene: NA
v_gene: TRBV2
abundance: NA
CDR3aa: CASSEVDEQFF
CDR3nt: TGTGCCAGCAGCGAGGTGGATGAGCAGTTCTTC